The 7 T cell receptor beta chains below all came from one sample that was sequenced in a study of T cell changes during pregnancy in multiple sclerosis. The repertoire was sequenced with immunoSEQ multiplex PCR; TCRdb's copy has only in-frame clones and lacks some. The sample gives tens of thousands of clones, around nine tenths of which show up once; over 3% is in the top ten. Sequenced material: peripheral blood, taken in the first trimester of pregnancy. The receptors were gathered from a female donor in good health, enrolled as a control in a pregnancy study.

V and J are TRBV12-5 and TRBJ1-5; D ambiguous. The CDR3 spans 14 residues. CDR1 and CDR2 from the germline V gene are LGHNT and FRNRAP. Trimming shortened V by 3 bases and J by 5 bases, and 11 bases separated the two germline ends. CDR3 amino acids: CASGFLAFDQPQHF. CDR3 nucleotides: TGTGCTAGTGGTTTTTTGGCATTCGATCAGCCCCAGCATTTT.

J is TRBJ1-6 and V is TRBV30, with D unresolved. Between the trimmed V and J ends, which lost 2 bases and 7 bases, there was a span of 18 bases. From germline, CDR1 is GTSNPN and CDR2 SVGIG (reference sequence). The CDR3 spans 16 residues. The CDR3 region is CAWSLLELLGNSPLHF. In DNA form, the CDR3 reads TGTGCCTGGAGTCTCCTGGAACTCCTGGGCAATTCACCCCTCCACTTT.

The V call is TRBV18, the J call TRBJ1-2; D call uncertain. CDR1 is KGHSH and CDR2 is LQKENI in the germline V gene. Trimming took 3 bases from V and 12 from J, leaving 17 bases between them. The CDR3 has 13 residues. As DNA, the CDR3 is TGTGCCAGCTCACCCGTCGAAGCTACGGGAAACACCTTC. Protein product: CASSPVEATGNTF.

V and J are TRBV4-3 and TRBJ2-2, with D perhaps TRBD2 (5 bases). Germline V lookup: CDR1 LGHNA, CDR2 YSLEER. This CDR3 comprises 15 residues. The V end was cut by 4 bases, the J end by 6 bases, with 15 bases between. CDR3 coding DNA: TGCGCCAGCAGCCTCCGTACCCCCGGGGCCGGGGAGCTGTTTTTT. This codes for CASSLRTPGAGELFF.

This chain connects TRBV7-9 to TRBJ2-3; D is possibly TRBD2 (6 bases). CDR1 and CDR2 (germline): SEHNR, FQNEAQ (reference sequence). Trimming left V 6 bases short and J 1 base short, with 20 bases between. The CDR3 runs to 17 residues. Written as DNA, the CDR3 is TGTGCCAGCAGGTCAGGGCGCGGGGCTAGCGGCACAGATACGCAGTATTTT. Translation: CASRSGRGASGTDTQYF.

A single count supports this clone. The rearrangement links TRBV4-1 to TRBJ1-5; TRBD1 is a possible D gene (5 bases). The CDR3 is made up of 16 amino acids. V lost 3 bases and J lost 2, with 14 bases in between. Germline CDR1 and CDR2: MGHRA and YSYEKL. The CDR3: CASSQGREGGNQPQHF. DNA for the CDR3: TGCGCCAGCAGCCAGGGCAGGGAGGGAGGCAATCAGCCCCAGCATTTT.

The DNA for the CDR3 is TGTGCCAGTAAGACAGGGAAGTCTCCAGATACGCAGTATTTT. This codes for CASKTGKSPDTQYF. The chain carries TRBV19 and TRBJ2-3, with 7 bases aligning to TRBD1. CDR3 length: 14 amino acids. Germline trimming cut 7 bases from V and 4 bases from J; bases unmatched to any gene: 8. Germline V gives CDR1 LNHDA, CDR2 SQIVND (reference sequence).